This TCR beta chain derives from a study of cytomegalovirus exposure and HLA in healthy donors. Study-wide results and limits: Cytomegalovirus status was reportedly diagnosed by the classifier with high sensitivity and specificity. Sequencing likely generated an artifact that appeared as a cluster of highly shared sequence variants.

PCR used 60 Vbeta primers and 13 Jbeta primers. Profiling relied on immunoSEQ multiplex PCR, and the TCRdb table lists in-frame clones only, not all of them. The sample has 150,000 or so clones, about four fifths seen once. About this clone itself: The antigen is undetermined.

The J segment lost 4 bases and the V segment lost 2 bases, leaving 4 bases of the junction unmatched. Germline-derived CDR1 and CDR2 are SGHDT and YYEEEE. This CDR3 spans 14 amino acids. The J gene is TRBJ2-5, the V gene TRBV5-6, with 8 bases identical to TRBD1. The TCR comes from a man aged 18 to 35 in good health and CMV-seronegative. Sequencing was performed on PBMCs. CDR3: CASSFGQGLETQYF. Here the CDR3 DNA reads TGTGCCAGCAGCTTCGGACAGGGCCTAGAGACCCAGTACTTC.